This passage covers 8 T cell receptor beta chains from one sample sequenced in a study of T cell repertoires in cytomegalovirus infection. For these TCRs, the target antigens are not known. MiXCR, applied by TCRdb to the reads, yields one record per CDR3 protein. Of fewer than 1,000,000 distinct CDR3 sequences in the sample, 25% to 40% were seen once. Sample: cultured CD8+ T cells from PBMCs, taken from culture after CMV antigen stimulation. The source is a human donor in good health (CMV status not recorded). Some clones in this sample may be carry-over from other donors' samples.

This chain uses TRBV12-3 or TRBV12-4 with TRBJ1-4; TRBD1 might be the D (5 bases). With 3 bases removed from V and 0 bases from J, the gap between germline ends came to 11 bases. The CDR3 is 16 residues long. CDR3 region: CASSFRQGATNEKLFF. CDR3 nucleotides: TGTGCCAGCAGTTTTAGGCAGGGTGCAACTAATGAAAAACTGTTTTTT.

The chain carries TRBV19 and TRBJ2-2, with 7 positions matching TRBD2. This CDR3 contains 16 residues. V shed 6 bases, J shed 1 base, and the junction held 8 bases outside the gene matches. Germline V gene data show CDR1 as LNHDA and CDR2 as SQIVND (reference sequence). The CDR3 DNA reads TGTGCCAGTAGCGCACCGCGGGGGATGAACACCGGGGAGCTGTTTTTT. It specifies CASSAPRGMNTGELFF.

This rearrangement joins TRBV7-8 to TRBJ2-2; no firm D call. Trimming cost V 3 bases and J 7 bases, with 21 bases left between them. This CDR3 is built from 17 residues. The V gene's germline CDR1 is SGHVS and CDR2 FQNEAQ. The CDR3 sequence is CASSLAPLGGGNGELFF. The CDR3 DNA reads TGTGCCAGCAGCTTGGCCCCCCTGGGCGGTGGTAACGGGGAGCTGTTTTTT.

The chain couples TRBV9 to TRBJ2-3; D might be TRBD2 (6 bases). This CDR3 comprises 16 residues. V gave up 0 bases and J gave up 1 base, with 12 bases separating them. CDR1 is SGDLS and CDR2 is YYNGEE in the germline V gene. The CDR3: CASSVERAGRTDTQYF. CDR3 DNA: TGTGCCAGCAGCGTAGAGCGTGCGGGGCGCACAGATACGCAGTATTTT.

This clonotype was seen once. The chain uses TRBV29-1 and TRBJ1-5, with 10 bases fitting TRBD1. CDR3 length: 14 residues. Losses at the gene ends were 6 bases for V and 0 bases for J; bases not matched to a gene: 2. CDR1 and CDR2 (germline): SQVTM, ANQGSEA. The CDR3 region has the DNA TGCAGCGTCCGGGACAGGGGTAGCAATCAGCCCCAGCATTTT. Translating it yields CSVRDRGSNQPQHF.

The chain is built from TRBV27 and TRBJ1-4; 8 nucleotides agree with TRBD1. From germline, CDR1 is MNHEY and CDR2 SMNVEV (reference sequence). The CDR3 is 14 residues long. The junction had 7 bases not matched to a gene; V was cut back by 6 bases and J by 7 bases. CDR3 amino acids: CASSLRGRGEKLFF. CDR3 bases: TGTGCCAGCAGCCTCAGGGGGCGCGGTGAAAAACTGTTTTTT.

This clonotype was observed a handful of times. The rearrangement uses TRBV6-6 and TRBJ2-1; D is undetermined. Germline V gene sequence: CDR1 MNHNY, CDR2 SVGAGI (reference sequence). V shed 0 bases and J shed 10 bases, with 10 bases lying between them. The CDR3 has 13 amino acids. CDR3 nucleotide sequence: TGTGCCAGCAGTTACTCGAGGCAGGCGGAGCAGTTCTTC. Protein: CASSYSRQAEQFF.

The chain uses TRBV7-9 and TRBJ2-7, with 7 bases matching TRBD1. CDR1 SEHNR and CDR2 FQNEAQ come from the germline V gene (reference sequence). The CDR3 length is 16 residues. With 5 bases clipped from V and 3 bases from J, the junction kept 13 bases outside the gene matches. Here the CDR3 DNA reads TGTGCCAGCAGCACCCGGACAGGAGCTACTCTCTACGAGCAGTACTTC. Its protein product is CASSTRTGATLYEQYF.